This T cell receptor (beta chain) comes out of a study of OX40 agonist ivuxolimab in advanced cancers. The assay was immunoSEQ multiplex PCR, and TCRdb's table has in-frame clones only and misses some. In the table there are around 60,000 clones, roughly four fifths of which are singletons. People who had autoimmune disease history or systemic immunosuppression were excluded. The CDR3 is 14 amino acids. Germline assignment: CDR1 GTSNPN and CDR2 SVGIG (reference sequence). Trimming left V 2 bases short and J 4 bases short, with 15 bases between. This receptor was taken from an adult with an advanced solid tumor such as melanoma, head and neck, liver or kidney cancer. The sample consisted of CD4+ or CD8+ T cells sorted from blood, taken in a trial of the OX40 agonist ivuxolimab. The V gene is TRBV30, the J gene TRBJ2-7; TRBD1 might be the D (5 bases). The DNA of the CDR3 is TGTGCCTGGAGTAGCGACAGTCGCCCATACGAGCAGTACTTC. Translation: CAWSSDSRPYEQYF.